This T cell receptor beta chain is from a study of T cell changes during pregnancy in multiple sclerosis. Using immunoSEQ multiplex PCR, the repertoire was profiled, and TCRdb retains in-frame clones only, with some absent. Of about 60,000 clones in the sample, about 89% were seen once. V was cut by 1 base and J by 5 bases, with 15 bases left in between. The CDR3 is made up of 16 amino acids. The V gene's germline CDR1 is SGHTA and CDR2 FQGNSA. The specimen was CD4+ T cells from peripheral blood mononuclear cells, collected in the first trimester of pregnancy. The V call is TRBV7-2, the J call TRBJ2-1, with D tentatively TRBD1 (5 bases). This TCR was sampled from a female donor with multiple sclerosis, enrolled in a pregnancy study. The CDR3 sequence: CASSLVTTWGHNEQFF. The DNA of the CDR3 is TGTGCCAGCAGCTTAGTTACTACCTGGGGCCACAATGAGCAGTTCTTC.